This T cell receptor (beta chain) was sequenced in a study of graft-versus-host responses after intestinal transplantation. Germline values: CDR1 MNHEY, CDR2 SMNVEV (reference sequence). The CDR3 has 14 residues. V was trimmed by 3 bases and J by 11 bases, leaving 17 bases between them. The method was immunoSEQ multiplex PCR; TCRdb's version includes in-frame clones alone and lacks a portion of them. Of approximately 100,000 clones listed, more than 70% were seen once; the top ten hold over 1.3%. The chain uses TRBV27 and TRBJ2-1; a possible D gene is TRBD1 (6 bases). The sample here was PBMCs, taken 255 days after intestinal transplant. This TCR was recovered from a human patient who received an intestinal transplant, so some T cells may come from the graft donor. The CDR3 bases are TGTGCCAGCAGTTTCAGCCAGGGGCCGGCAAAGCAGTTCTTC. It translates to CASSFSQGPAKQFF.